The 13 T cell receptor beta chains given below trace back to one sample, sequenced in a study of shared clonotypes between healthy human individuals (dated by TCRdb to about 2020). The library was obtained by the immunoSEQ multiplex PCR assay. TCRdb provides this immuneACCESS table in a form limited to in-frame rearrangements. Some clones are lacking; in checked studies, under half of them reflect an unresolved V gene, and why the rest are absent is not known. This sample lists about 1 million clones; more than 60% were detected once. Over 1.3% of the sample is taken by the ten largest. Sequencing was carried out using memory CD4+ T cells sorted from blood. Sample cell subset or site, as interpreted from the label and publication: CD45RA-negative fraction. The receptor source for this set is a man aged 18 to 35 in good health.

The J gene is TRBJ2-1, the V gene TRBV4-3; 8 nucleotides match TRBD2. The V gene's germline CDR1 is LGHNA and CDR2 YSLEER. This CDR3 is 16 amino acids long. After removal of 1 base from V and 6 bases from J, the junction contained 8 bases not matched to a gene. The CDR3 nucleotides read TGCGCCAGCAGCCAAGGGGCACTAGCGGTGTTCAATGAGCAGTTCTTC. It encodes CASSQGALAVFNEQFF.

The chain has TRBV5-6 and TRBJ2-3, with TRBD2 matching 11 bases. Trimming took 4 bases from V and 2 from J; bases not matched to a gene: 6. The CDR3 is 16 residues long. Germline values: CDR1 SGHDT, CDR2 YYEEEE. DNA for the CDR3: TGTGCCAGCAGCCCCGATAGCGGGAGGGCCACAGATACGCAGTATTTT. It translates to CASSPDSGRATDTQYF.

This chain joins TRBV2 and TRBJ2-7; weak D call: TRBD2 (6 bases). V lost 5 bases and J lost 0, with 14 bases in between. Germline CDR1 reads SNHLY; CDR2 reads FYNNEI. The CDR3 spans 15 residues. The CDR3 nucleotides are TGTGCCAGCAGTACCCGCCTAGCGAACTCCTACGAGCAGTACTTC. Translated: CASSTRLANSYEQYF.

The chain is built from TRBV30 and TRBJ1-4; possibly TRBD1 for D (6 bases). CDR1 and CDR2 (germline): GTSNPN, SVGIG (reference sequence). The CDR3 has 13 residues. Trimming cost V 8 bases and J 7 bases, with 17 bases left between them. CDR3 nucleotides: TGTGCCGCGGGGCTCATCAGGGGTGAAAAACTGTTTTTT. The encoded protein is CAAGLIRGEKLFF.

This chain links TRBV2 with TRBJ2-2; TRBD1 matches at 10 bases. Germline CDR1 is SNHLY and CDR2 is FYNNEI. The CDR3 spans 14 residues. The V and J ends lost 7 bases and 4 bases, in that order; junction bases with no gene match: 3. CDR3 nucleotide sequence: TGTGCCAGCACGGGACAGGGGAGCACCGGGGAGCTGTTTTTT. Translated: CASTGQGSTGELFF.

This clone was counted a single time. This chain joins TRBV5-1 and TRBJ2-1; the D gene is possibly TRBD2 (6 bases). Trimming took off 3 bases at V and 4 bases at J, with 11 bases between the two ends. CDR3 length equals 14 residues. Germline V gives CDR1 SGHRS, CDR2 YFSETQ. CDR3 protein: CASSSGLRYNEQFF. CDR3 sequence (DNA): TGCGCCAGCAGCTCGGGACTTCGGTACAATGAGCAGTTCTTC.

V and J are TRBV7-2 and TRBJ1-3; D is undetermined. Trimming stripped 5 bases from V and 0 bases from J, with 17 bases between. CDR3 length equals 17 residues. Germline CDR1 is SGHTA and CDR2 is FQGNSA. The CDR3 protein is CASSPRGGPGSGNTIYF. Here the CDR3 DNA reads TGTGCCAGCAGCCCTAGAGGTGGGCCTGGCTCTGGAAACACCATATATTTT.

The CDR3 protein is CASSLARPPYEQFF. DNA of the CDR3: TGTGCCAGCAGCTTAGCTCGGCCGCCCTATGAGCAGTTCTTC. The chain carries TRBV7-2 and TRBJ2-1; no reliable D call. The CDR3 is 14 residues long. Germline V gene data show CDR1 as SGHTA and CDR2 as FQGNSA. V was trimmed by 0 bases and J by 8 bases, leaving 11 bases between them.

V is TRBV19 and J is TRBJ2-2; 8 bases align to TRBD1. J gave up 6 bases and V 7 bases, and 25 bases lay outside the gene matches. This CDR3 comprises 20 residues. Germline CDR1 LNHDA, CDR2 SQIVND (reference sequence). The DNA for the CDR3 is TGTGCCAGTAATCCCCTCTCCGCGATGGGTCAGGGGGCGCGACCCGGGGAGCTGTTTTTT. Encoded protein: CASNPLSAMGQGARPGELFF. Complete variable domain (other parts from reference TRBV19 and TRBJ2-2): DGGITQSPKYLFRKEGQNVTLSCEQNLNHDAMYWYRQDPGQGLRLIYYSQIVNDFQKGDIAEGYSVSREKKESFPLTVTSAQKNPTAFYLCASNPLSAMGQGARPGELFFGEGSRLTVL.

This clone was picked up one time. Other nucleotide sequences in the sample specify the same CDR3. V and J are TRBV27 and TRBJ1-5; D is unclear. CDR1 and CDR2 (germline): MNHEY, SMNVEV (reference sequence). The CDR3 loop spans 13 amino acids. V gave up 4 bases and J gave up 4 bases, with 8 bases separating them. The CDR3, as DNA: TGTGCCAGCAGTTCCAGGAGGAATCAGCCCCAGCATTTT. Protein: CASSSRRNQPQHF.

This clone was recorded a few times. J is TRBJ1-6 and V is TRBV4-2, with 7 nucleotides matching TRBD1. The CDR3 length is 15 residues. Trimming took 6 bases from V and 10 from J; bases not matched to a gene: 12. CDR1 LGHNA and CDR2 YNFKEQ come from the germline V gene. Here the CDR3 DNA reads TGTGCCAGCAGGGAACAGGGGACGGCGCACTCACCCCTCCACTTT. Its translation is CASREQGTAHSPLHF.

This rearrangement joins TRBV7-2 to TRBJ2-1; the D is unclear. The CDR3 covers 12 residues. V was trimmed by 5 bases and J by 6 bases, leaving 8 bases between them. Per the germline V gene, CDR1 is SGHTA and CDR2 is FQGNSA. The CDR3 nucleotides read TGTGCCAGCAGCCAACCTCCCAATGAGCAGTTCTTC. As protein: CASSQPPNEQFF.

This clone has just a few counts. CDR3 sequence (DNA): TGTGCCATCAGGGAAGGGTGGTTGGCTTTCTTT. As protein: CAIREGWLAFF. V gene TRBV10-3 combines with J gene TRBJ1-1; the D is unclear. V lost 6 bases, J lost 11 bases, and 13 bases lay in between. This CDR3 region has 11 residues. Germline CDR1 and CDR2: ENHRY and SYGVKD.